This T cell receptor beta chain was recovered during a study of T cell clones after liver transplantation (dated by TCRdb to about 2019). Some background on the complete study: The samples were obtained from ITN030ST, a randomized trial that attempted immunosuppression withdrawal within 2 years after liver transplantation. The study cohort included 8 liver transplant recipients, of whom 3 were classified as tolerant and 5 as non-tolerant. Blood samples were taken pre-transplant, pre-randomization before withdrawal, and post-randomization after full withdrawal or failed withdrawal. No induction therapy was given to the subjects, and standard immunosuppression was administered until randomization at 12-24 months post-transplant. As an antigen-independent comparator for donor-reactive sequences, third party-reactive TCRbeta sequences were also identified from pre-transplant MLRs. To count as tolerant, a recipient had to stay completely off immunosuppression for at least one year without liver enzymes climbing beyond twice the upper limit of normal. Donor-reactive T cell clones were identified using TCRbeta sequencing after a pre-transplant mixed lymphocyte reaction and were then followed in post-transplant blood. Of the eight recipients, a few were HCV-positive, while the remaining recipients had been transplanted for non-autoimmune, non-viral indications. Results the study describes overall, beyond this receptor: A significant post-transplant decrease in circulating donor-reactive CD4 TCRbeta sequences was observed in 5 of 8 subjects, irrespective of tolerance or HCV status. The conclusions were preliminary, being limited by small, heterogeneous patient numbers and by non-standardized post-transplant time points. In two subjects, low numbers of available donor cells limited the measurable donor-reactive repertoire. When repertoire turnover was accounted for, significantly reduced detection of donor-reactive sequences was found in 7 of 8 subjects for CD4 and in 8 of 8 subjects for CD8. Without allograft tissue specimens, donor-reactive T cells may have migrated into the graft rather than being deleted. Donor-reactive sequences declined more than third party-reactive ones, suggesting partial antigen-specific deletion unrelated to withdrawal success.

A note on this clone: No antigen is known for it. No base qualities exist here, and no much larger clone lies one base off it.

Frozen genomic DNA underwent high-throughput TCRbeta CDR3 sequencing by immunoSEQ, including PCR amplification, mapping, bias correction and internal controls. On the study's bioinformatics: Productive rearrangements were retained, and unique TCRbeta sequences were defined by the CDR3 nucleotide sequence together with the V and J gene. For classification of a sequence as donor-reactive, at least 5-fold expansion in CFSE-low cells relative to unstimulated pre-transplant cells and a frequency of at least 0.01% were required. Minimum frequency thresholds were set for each subject on the basis of the unstimulated sample with the lowest template count, so that a detection power of at least 90% was ensured. Jensen-Shannon divergence between the top 1000 TCRbeta sequences post- versus pre-transplant served as the measure of repertoire turnover. Two-sided Fisher's exact tests were used to test for changes in how often donor-reactive sequences were detected. Not all clones reach the TCRdb copy of this immuneACCESS table, which keeps in-frame sequences only. Checked studies attribute under half of the gap to unresolved V genes and leave the rest unexplained. Clonal size and the V and J genes are those of that table, whereas D and trimming came from the DNA. In this sample the table shows more than 70,000 clones, approximately 82% of which occur a single time. Over 2.5% of the sample comes from the top ten.

Inclusive of the bounding cysteine and phenylalanine, the CDR3 is 15 residues long. Just the 45-base CDR3 DNA is kept, in frame starting at base 1. CDR1 SGHAT and CDR2 FQNNGV are derived from the germline V gene. The V end loses 7 bases and the J end loses 4 bases, and a stretch of 19 bases separates them. Unstimulated PBMCs, after thawing, were stained for CD3, CD4 and CD8 and then FACS-sorted into CD3+CD4+ and CD3+CD8+ populations. Randomization to immunosuppression withdrawal applied to every one of the 8 studied subjects. The Qiagen DNeasy Blood and Tissue Kit was used for isolation of genomic DNA.

This receptor was identified in a human patient who received a liver transplant. Where a transplant has occurred, the graft donor may have supplied some of the T cells. The chain uses TRBV11-2 and TRBJ1-2; there is no confident call for the D gene. The specimen was CD4+ T cells from blood, collected at the 22-month timepoint. CDR3 reads: CASTTLGGRSYGYTF. The bases read TGTGCCAGCACCACTCTCGGAGGAAGGAGCTATGGCTACACCTTC.